Sequencing of this T cell receptor beta chain was carried out in a study of control samples from healthy donors and cancer patients. Per germline, CDR1 SQVTM and CDR2 ANQGSEA. V lost 5 bases, J lost 0 bases, and 10 bases lay in between. The CDR3 is 13 residues long. Measured with immunoSEQ multiplex PCR; TCRdb has only the in-frame clones, and not every one. This table holds around 120,000 clones, roughly 88% found once. Input material: blood. This receptor was taken from a man in his forties in good health. The V gene is TRBV29-1, the J gene TRBJ1-1; a weak D match, TRBD1 (5 bases). CDR3: CSVSQVMNTEAFF. The CDR3 DNA follows: TGCAGCGTTTCACAGGTGATGAACACTGAAGCTTTCTTT. The full variable domain, rest sourced from reference TRBV29-1 and TRBJ1-1, is SAVISQKPSRDICQRGTSLTIQCQVDSQVTMMFWYRQQPGQSLTLIATANQGSEATYESGFVIDKFPISRPNLTFSTLTVSNMSPEDSSIYLCSVSQVMNTEAFFGQGTRLTVV.